This T cell receptor beta chain derives from a study of PD-1 blockade in classical Hodgkin lymphoma. Measured with immunoSEQ multiplex PCR; TCRdb has only the in-frame clones, and not every one. The repertoire holds 7,000 or so clones, about 79% seen once, with approximately 8.7% in the top ten. Per germline, CDR1 SGHAT and CDR2 FQNNGV. V dropped 3 bases and J dropped 4 bases, with 9 bases sitting between them. The CDR3 contains 13 residues. The time point was: newly diagnosed, previously untreated cHL patient sample. The sample taken for sequencing was peripheral blood mononuclear cells (PBMCs). The sequence derives from a human donor with classical Hodgkin lymphoma. The chain has TRBV11-2 and TRBJ1-1; D is unresolved. The CDR3 here is CASSFPVATEAFF. Here the CDR3 DNA reads TGTGCCAGCAGCTTTCCCGTCGCCACTGAAGCTTTCTTT.